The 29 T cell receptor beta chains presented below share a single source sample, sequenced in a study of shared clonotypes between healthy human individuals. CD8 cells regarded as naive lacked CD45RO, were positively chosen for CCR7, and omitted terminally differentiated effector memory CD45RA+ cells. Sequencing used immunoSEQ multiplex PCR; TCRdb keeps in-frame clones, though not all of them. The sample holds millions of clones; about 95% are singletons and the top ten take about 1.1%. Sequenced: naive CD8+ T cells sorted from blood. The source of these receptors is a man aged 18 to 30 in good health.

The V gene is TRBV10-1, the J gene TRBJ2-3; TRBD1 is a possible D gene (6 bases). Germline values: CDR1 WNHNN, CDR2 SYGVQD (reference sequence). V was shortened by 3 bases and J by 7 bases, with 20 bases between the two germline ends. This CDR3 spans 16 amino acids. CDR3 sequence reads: CASSDSTWGRANTQYF. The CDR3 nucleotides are TGCGCCAGCAGTGACAGTACGTGGGGGCGAGCGAATACGCAGTATTTT.

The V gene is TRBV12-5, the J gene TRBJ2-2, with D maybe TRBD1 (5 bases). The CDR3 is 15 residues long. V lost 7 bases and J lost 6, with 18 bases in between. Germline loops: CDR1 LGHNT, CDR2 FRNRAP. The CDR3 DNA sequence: TGTGCTAGTGTTCTCGACACCGAAGGGGCCGGGGAGCTGTTTTTT. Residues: CASVLDTEGAGELFF. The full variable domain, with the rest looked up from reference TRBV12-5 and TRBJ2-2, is DARVTQTPRHKVTEMGQEVTMRCQPILGHNTVFWYRQTMMQGLELLAYFRNRAPLDDSGMPKDRFSAEMPDATLATLKIQPSEPRDSAVYFCASVLDTEGAGELFFGEGSRLTVL.

As DNA, the CDR3 is TGCGCCACCGGCCCAGGGCCCTACAATGAGCAGTTCTTC. This codes for CATGPGPYNEQFF. The chain employs TRBV4-1 and TRBJ2-1; possibly TRBD1 for D (5 bases). V was cut by 10 bases and J by 2 bases, with 12 bases left in between. CDR1 is MGHRA and CDR2 is YSYEKL in the germline V gene. This CDR3 has 13 residues.

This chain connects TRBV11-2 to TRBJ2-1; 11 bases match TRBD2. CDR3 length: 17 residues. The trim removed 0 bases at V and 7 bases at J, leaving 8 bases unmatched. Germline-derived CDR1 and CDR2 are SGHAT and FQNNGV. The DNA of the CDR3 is TGTGCCAGCAGCTTAGATATTCGACTAGCGGGGAGGAATGAGCAGTTCTTC. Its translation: CASSLDIRLAGRNEQFF. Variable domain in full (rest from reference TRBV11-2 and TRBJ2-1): EAGVAQSPRYKIIEKRQSVAFWCNPISGHATLYWYQQILGQGPKLLIQFQNNGVVDDSQLPKDRFSAERLKGVDSTLKIQPAKLEDSAVYLCASSLDIRLAGRNEQFFGPGTRLTVL.

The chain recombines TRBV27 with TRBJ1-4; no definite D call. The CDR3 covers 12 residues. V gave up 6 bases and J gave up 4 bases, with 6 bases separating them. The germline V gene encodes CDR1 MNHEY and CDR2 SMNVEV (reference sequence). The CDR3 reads CASSSNNEKLFF. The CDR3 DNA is TGTGCCAGCAGCTCTAATAATGAAAAACTGTTTTTT.

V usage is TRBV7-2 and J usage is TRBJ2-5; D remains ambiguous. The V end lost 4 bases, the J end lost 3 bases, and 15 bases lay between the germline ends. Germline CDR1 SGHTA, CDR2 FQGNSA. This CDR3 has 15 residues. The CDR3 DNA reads TGTGCCAGCAGCTACAGAGGCCCCAAAGAAGAGACCCAGTACTTC. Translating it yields CASSYRGPKEETQYF. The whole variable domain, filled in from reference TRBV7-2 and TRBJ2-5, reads GAGVSQSPSNKVTEKGKDVELRCDPISGHTALYWYRQSLGQGLEFLIYFQGNSAPDKSGLPSDRFSAERTGGSVSTLTIQRTQQEDSAVYLCASSYRGPKEETQYFGPGTRLLVL.

The CDR3 sequence: CASSPKAGGSTDTQYF. The CDR3 nucleotides read TGTGCCAGCTCACCTAAAGCGGGGGGGAGCACAGATACGCAGTATTTT. This chain joins TRBV18 and TRBJ2-3, with 10 bases aligning to TRBD2. The junction had 3 bases not matched to a gene; V was cut back by 3 bases and J by 0 bases. The germline V gene encodes CDR1 KGHSH and CDR2 LQKENI. This CDR3 is built from 16 residues.

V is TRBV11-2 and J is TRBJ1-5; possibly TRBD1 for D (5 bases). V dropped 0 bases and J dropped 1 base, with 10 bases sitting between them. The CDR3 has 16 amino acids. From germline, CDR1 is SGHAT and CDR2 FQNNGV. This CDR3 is CASSLDGTVSNQPQHF. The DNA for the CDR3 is TGTGCCAGCAGCTTAGATGGGACGGTGAGCAATCAGCCCCAGCATTTT.

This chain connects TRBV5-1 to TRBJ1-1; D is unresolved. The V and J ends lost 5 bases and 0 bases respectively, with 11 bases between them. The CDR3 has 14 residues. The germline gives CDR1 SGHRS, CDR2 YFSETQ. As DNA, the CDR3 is TGCGCCAGCAGAATTGTACTCATGAACACTGAAGCTTTCTTT. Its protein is CASRIVLMNTEAFF.

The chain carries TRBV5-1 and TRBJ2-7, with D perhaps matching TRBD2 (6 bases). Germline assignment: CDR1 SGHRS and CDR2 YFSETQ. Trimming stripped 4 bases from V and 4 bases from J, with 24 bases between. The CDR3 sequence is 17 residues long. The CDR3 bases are TGCGCCAGCAGCCCCGAAGGTCGGGGGACCCGCTTATACGAGCAGTACTTC. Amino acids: CASSPEGRGTRLYEQYF.

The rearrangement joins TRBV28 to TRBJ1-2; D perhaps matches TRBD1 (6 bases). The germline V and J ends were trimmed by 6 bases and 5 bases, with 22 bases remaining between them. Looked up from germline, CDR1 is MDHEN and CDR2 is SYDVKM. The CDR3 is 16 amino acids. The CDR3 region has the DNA TGTGCCAGCAGCGCCTCAGGGGTCGGCGTCGAGTATGGCTACACCTTC. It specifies CASSASGVGVEYGYTF.

CDR3 DNA sequence: TGTGCCAGCAGTCTCGGGGGGGCCACTGAAGCTTTCTTT. Its protein product is CASSLGGATEAFF. The chain couples TRBV25-1 to TRBJ1-1; possibly TRBD1 for D (6 bases). Germline V gene sequence: CDR1 MGHDK, CDR2 SYGVNS. CDR3 length equals 13 residues. V was shortened by 5 bases and J by 4 bases, with 11 bases between the two germline ends.

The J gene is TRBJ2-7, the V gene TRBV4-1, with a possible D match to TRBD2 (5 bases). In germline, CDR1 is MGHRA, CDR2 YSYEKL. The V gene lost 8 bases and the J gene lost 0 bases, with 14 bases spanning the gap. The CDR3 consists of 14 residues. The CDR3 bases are TGCGCCAGCTCGGAGGAGGAGCACTCCTACGAGCAGTACTTC. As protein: CASSEEEHSYEQYF.

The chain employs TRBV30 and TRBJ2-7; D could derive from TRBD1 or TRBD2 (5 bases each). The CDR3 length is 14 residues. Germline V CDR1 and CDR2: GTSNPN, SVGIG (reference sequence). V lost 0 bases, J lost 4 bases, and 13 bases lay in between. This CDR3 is CAWSVYGDGYEQYF. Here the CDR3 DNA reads TGTGCCTGGAGTGTATACGGGGACGGGTACGAGCAGTACTTC.

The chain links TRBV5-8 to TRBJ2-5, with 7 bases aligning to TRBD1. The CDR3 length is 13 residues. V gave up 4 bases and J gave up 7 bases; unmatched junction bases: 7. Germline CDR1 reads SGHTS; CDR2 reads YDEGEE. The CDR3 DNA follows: TGTGCCAGCAGCAATCGGGACAGTCTGACCCAGTACTTC. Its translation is CASSNRDSLTQYF.

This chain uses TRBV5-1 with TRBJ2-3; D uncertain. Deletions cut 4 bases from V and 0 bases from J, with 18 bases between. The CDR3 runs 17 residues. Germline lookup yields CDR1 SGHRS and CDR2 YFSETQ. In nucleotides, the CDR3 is TGCGCCAGCAGCAGTGTTGTACATTCCGTGAGCACAGATACGCAGTATTTT. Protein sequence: CASSSVVHSVSTDTQYF.

Here the CDR3 DNA reads TGTGCCAGCAGCCAAGGAGCGGGGACCACCTCCTACGAGCAGTACTTC. Its protein is CASSQGAGTTSYEQYF. The genes are TRBV4-2 and TRBJ2-7, with 7 bases lining up with TRBD2. The CDR3 loop spans 16 amino acids. V lost 1 base, J lost 0 bases, and 6 bases stayed unmatched. Germline V gene sequence: CDR1 LGHNA, CDR2 YNFKEQ.

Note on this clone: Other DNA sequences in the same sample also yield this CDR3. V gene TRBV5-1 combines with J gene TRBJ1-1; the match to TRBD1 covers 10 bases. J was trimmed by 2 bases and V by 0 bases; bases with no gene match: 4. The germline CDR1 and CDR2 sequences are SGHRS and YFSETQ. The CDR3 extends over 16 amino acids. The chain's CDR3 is CASSLETGGENTEAFF. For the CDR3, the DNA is TGCGCCAGCAGCTTGGAGACAGGGGGCGAAAACACTGAAGCTTTCTTT. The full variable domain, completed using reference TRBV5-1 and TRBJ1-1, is KAGVTQTPRYLIKTRGQQVTLSCSPISGHRSVSWYQQTPGQGLQFLFEYFSETQRNKGNFPGRFSGRQFSNSRSEMNVSTLELGDSALYLCASSLETGGENTEAFFGQGTRLTVV.

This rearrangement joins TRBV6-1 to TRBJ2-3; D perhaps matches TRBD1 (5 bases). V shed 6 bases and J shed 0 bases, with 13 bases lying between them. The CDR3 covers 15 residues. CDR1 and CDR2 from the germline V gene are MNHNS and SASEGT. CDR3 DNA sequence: TGTGCCAGCAGACGGACATACCCTAGCACAGATACGCAGTATTTT. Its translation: CASRRTYPSTDTQYF.

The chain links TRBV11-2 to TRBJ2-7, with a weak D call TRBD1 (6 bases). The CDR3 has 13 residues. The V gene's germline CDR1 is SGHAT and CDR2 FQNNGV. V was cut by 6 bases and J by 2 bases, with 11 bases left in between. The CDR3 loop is CASRQGTAYEQYF. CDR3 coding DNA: TGTGCCAGCAGACAGGGAACAGCCTACGAGCAGTACTTC.

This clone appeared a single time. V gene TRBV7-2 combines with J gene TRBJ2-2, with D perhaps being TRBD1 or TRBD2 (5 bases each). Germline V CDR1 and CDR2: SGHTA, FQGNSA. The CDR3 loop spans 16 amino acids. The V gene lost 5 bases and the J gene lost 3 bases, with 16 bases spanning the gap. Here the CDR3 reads CASSPGTVRDTGELFF. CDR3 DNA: TGTGCCAGCAGCCCTGGGACGGTTAGGGACACCGGGGAGCTGTTTTTT.

CDR3 residues: CASSSRDRVFKAREQYF. Written as DNA, the CDR3 is TGCGCCAGCAGCAGCCGGGACAGGGTTTTCAAGGCCCGAGAGCAGTACTTC. V gene TRBV5-1 combines with J gene TRBJ2-7, with 9 bases matching TRBD1. Germline V CDR1 and CDR2: SGHRS, YFSETQ. Germline trimming cut 4 bases from V and 7 bases from J; bases unmatched to any gene: 18. The CDR3 covers 17 residues.

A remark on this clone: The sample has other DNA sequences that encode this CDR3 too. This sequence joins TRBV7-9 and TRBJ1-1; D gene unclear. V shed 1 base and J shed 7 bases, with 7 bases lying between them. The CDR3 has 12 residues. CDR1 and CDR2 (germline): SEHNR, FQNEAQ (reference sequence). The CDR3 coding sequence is TGTGCCAGCAGCTTAGGGCCAGGTGAAGCTTTCTTT. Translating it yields CASSLGPGEAFF. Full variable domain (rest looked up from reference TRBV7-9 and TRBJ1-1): DTGVSQNPRHKITKRGQNVTFRCDPISEHNRLYWYRQTLGQGPEFLTYFQNEAQLEKSRLLSDRFSAERPKGSFSTLEIQRTEQGDSAMYLCASSLGPGEAFFGQGTRLTVV.

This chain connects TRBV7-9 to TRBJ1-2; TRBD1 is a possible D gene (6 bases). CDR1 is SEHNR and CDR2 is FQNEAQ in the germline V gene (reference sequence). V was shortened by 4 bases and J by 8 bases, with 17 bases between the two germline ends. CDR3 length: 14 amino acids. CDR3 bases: TGTGCCAGCAGCTCAACCACAGGGTCTCCAGGCTACACCTTC. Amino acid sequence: CASSSTTGSPGYTF.

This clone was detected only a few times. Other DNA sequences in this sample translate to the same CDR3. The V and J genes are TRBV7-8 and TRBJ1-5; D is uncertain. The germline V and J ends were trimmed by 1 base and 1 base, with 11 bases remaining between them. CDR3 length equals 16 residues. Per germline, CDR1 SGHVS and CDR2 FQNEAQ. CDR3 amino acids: CASSLEWAGSNQPQHF. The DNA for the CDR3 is TGTGCCAGCAGCTTAGAGTGGGCAGGCAGCAATCAGCCCCAGCATTTT.

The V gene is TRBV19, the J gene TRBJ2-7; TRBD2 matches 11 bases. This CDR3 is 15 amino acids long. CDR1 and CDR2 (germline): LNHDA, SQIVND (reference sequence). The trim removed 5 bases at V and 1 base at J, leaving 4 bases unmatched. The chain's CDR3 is CASSALAGASYEQYF. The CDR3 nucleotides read TGTGCCAGTAGTGCACTAGCGGGAGCGTCCTACGAGCAGTACTTC. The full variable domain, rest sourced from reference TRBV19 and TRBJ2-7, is DGGITQSPKYLFRKEGQNVTLSCEQNLNHDAMYWYRQDPGQGLRLIYYSQIVNDFQKGDIAEGYSVSREKKESFPLTVTSAQKNPTAFYLCASSALAGASYEQYFGPGTRLTVT.

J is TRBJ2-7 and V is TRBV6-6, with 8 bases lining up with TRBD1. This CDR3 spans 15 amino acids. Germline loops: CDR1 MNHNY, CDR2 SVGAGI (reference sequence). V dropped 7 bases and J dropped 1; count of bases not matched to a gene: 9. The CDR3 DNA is TGTGCCAGCACCCACCTCGGACAGGGATCCTACGAGCAGTACTTC. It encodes CASTHLGQGSYEQYF.

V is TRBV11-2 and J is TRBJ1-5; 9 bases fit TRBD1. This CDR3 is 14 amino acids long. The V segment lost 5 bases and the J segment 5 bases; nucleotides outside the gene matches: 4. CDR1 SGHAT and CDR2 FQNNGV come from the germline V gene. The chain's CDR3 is CASSAGTGYQPQHF. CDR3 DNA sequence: TGTGCCAGCAGCGCCGGGACAGGGTATCAGCCCCAGCATTTT.

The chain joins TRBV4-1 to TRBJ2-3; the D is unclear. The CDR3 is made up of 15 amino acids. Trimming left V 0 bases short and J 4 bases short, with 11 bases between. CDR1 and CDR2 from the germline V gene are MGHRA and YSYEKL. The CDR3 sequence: CASSQEIGIADTQYF. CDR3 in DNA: TGCGCCAGCAGCCAAGAGATAGGGATCGCAGATACGCAGTATTTT.